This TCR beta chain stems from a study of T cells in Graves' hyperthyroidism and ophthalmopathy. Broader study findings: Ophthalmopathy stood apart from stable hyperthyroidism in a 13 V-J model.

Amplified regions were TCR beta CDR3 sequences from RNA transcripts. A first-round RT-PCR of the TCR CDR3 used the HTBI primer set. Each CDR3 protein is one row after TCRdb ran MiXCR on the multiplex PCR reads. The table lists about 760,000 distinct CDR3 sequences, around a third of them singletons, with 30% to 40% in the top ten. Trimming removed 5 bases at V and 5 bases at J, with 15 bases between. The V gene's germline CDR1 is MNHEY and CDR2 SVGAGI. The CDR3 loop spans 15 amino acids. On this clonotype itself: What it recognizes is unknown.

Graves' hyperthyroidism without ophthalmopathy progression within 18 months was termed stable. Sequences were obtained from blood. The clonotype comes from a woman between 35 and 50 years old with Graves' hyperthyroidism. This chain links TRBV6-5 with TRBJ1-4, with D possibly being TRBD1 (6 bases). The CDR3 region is CASSAWTVENEKLFF. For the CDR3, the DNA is TGTGCCAGCAGTGCGTGGACAGTGGAGAATGAAAAACTGTTTTTT.